This entry concerns a single T cell receptor (beta chain). Original methodology: Reference gene primer amplification in the assay estimated nucleated cell counts. The repertoire was sequenced with immunoSEQ multiplex PCR; TCRdb's copy has only in-frame clones and lacks some. That table is the source of V, J and clone size, and D and trimming were worked out from the DNA. The data contain about 200,000 clones, approximately 91% of them singletons. The source of the sample is a study of blood T cell repertoires in COVID-19. At the level of the study: Researchers got acute and convalescent COVID-19 samples from the United States, Italy and Spain. Sources were T cells, B-cell-depleted T cells, or PBMCs; the material itself was cDNA or gDNA.

The clonotype was recovered from a man aged 50 to 60 with COVID-19, enrolled during active disease. Sequencing used peripheral blood.

CDR3 in DNA: TGTGCCAGCAGCTTAGGGGACCGGGACACCGGGTCTCGGGGCTATGGCTACACCTTC. This sequence encodes CASSLGDRDTGSRGYGYTF. The J gene is TRBJ1-2, the V gene TRBV7-8, with a tentative D call TRBD1 (6 bases). The CDR3 extends over 19 amino acids. Trimming cost V 1 base and J 4 bases, with 25 bases left between them. Germline CDR1 reads SGHVS; CDR2 reads FQNEAQ.